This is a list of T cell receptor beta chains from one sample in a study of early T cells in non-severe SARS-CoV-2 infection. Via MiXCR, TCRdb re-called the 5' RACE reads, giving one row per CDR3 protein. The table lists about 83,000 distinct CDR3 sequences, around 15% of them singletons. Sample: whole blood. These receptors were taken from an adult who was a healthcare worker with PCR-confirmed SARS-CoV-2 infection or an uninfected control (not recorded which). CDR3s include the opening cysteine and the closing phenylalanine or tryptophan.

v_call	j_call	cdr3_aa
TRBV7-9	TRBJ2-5	CASSSSIPGLAGTQYF
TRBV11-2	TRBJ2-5	CASSPAGPTSRETQYF
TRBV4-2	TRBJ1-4	CASSQEGGQGASKLFF
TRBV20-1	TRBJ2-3	CSARSRGDTQYF
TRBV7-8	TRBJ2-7	CASMPRTSGSRPMDEQYF
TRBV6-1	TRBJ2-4	CASIRQGLTTKNIQYF
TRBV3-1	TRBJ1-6	CASSQGQQNSPLHF
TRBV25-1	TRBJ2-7	CASSESRGEQYF
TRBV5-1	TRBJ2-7	CASSLVGIGSSSYEQYF
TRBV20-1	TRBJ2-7	CSASRPTPYSYEQYF
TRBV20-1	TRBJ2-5	CSARDRGGTQYF
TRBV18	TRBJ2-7	CASSPSGQPTHEQYF
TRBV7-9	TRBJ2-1	CASSSTSGRRGDEQFF
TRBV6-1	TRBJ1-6	CAAAENSPLHF
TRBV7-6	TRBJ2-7	CASSPHRTKTYEQYF
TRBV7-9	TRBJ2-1	CASSLASEREGPEQFF
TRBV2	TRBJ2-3	CASSEQSASTDTQYF
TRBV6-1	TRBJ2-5	CASSEALAGGLQETQYF
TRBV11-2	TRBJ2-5	CASSLGERRPRLETQYF
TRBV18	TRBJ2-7	CASSPSGGGSYEQYF
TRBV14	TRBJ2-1	CASSQMTSGRPQFF
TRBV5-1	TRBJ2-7	CASSLAGTPKFSSYEQYF
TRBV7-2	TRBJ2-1	CASSLLTDWYNEQFF
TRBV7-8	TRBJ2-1	CASSPSQKQFF
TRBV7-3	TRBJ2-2	CASSLNPPDRVGELFF
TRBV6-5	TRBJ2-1	CASRFRGSSYNEQFF
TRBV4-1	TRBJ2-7	CASSPYQGPYEQYF
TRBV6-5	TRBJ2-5	CASSFIGLAGTQETQYF
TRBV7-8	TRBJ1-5	CASSPPLLGGSNQPQHF
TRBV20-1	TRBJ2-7	CSLAGGGTEEQYF
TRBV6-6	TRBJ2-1	CASGLQPDNEQFF
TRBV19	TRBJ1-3	CASKETFSGNTIYF
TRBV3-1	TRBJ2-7	CASSQRGLAGVSEQYF
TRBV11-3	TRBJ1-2	CASSKMGGEGYTF
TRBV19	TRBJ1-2	CASSTPTGYDYGYTF
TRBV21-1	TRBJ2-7	CASSSSTGTARSGRAYEQYF